This TCR beta chain stems from a study of shared clonotypes between healthy human individuals (TCRdb year 2020). For the study in its entirety: The cohort comprised a couple of women and three men aged 18 to 49 years. Leukapheresis yielded between about 0.94 and 9 billion PBMCs per donor. Blood TCR repertoires of five healthy adults were deeply sequenced to estimate repertoire size and the extent of clonotype sharing between individuals. To increase sequencing depth and limit assay-specific biases, different laboratories used diverse techniques to prepare libraries and sequence TCR repertoires. For each donor, three plates each were used for CD4 naive and CD4 memory, two plates were used for CD8 naive, and one plate was used for CD8 memory.

What the study reported, not specific to this receptor: Based on pairwise subsampling, the degree of clonotype sharing among donors was expected to be affected by sequencing depth. Across a handful of donors, approximately 5% of naive CD4, roughly 3.5% of naive CD8, about 2.3% of memory CD4, and roughly 0.41% of memory CD8 clonotypes were shared. Because the study included only a small number of donors, the genetic and exposure-history diversity represented was limited. Sampling was limited to blood, and TCR repertoires in tissue likely differ from TCR repertoires in blood. Clonotypes shared by all four sorted-subset donors showed higher generation probabilities than non-shared clonotypes. Estimated clonotype richness was generally larger for naive than for memory subsets. Even with the large sequencing depth, rarefaction of the sorted-subset datasets indicated that sequencing was incomplete.

TCR CDR3 regions were amplified from genomic DNA by multiplex PCR using the deep immunoSEQ assay. Genomic DNA extracted from each cell subset was distributed evenly over all wells of several immunoSEQ 96-well plates, and each plate served as one replicate. For sorted subsets, roughly 200 ng genomic DNA, equal to tens of thousands of T cell genomes, was loaded into each replicate PCR. The purified libraries were quantified using a Qubit 3.0 fluorometer, sized with a Bioanalyzer 2100, and then quantified again using the KAPA Library Quantification kit. A separate single-read 150-cycle Illumina NextSeq 550 flow cell was used to sequence each immunoSEQ 96-well plate. Per the source publication's procedure: Because the immunoSEQ output held only junctional sequences and lacked quality scores, the filtering could not match the filtering applied to full-length reads. Sequences were annotated with PyIR, a Python wrapper for IgBLAST v1.9, using IMGT germline references to assign V/J genes and CDR3. Reads were removed for weak V/J assignments (E-value above 1e-6), missing CDR3, stop codons, out-of-frame junctions, or ambiguous translated residues. V3J clonotypes were defined as sequences sharing an identical inferred V gene, J gene, and CDR3 amino acid sequence. Percentage overlap between repertoires was calculated by dividing the number of shared unique clonotypes by the size of the smaller repertoire. Richness of each repertoire was evaluated using RTK rarefaction, the Chao1 estimator, and Recon v2.1 estimates of unobserved clonotypes. Generation probabilities for all TCRbeta clonotypes obtained by the gDNA method from a handful of donors were computed using OLGA. What TCRdb holds here is the immuneACCESS table cut down to in-frame rearrangements. Part of the clones is not present; checked against another copy, under half of the missing clones reflect an unresolved V gene, and the others are unexplained. Clone size and the V and J calls come from that table; the DNA yielded D and trimming. A total of 600,000 to 800,000 clones appear in this sample, roughly 72% of them only once. The leading ten clones occupy under 2% of the sample.

Donors were healthy HIV-negative adults with no recently reported acute infections or vaccinations. All donors were Caucasian adults living in Nashville, Tennessee, USA. CD4+ T cells were enriched through magnetic negative selection, after which naive cells were positively selected on CD45RA and the remaining negative fraction served as the memory subset. Blood was obtained by leukapheresis, after which PBMCs were separated by Ficoll-Histopaque density gradient centrifugation and cryopreserved in liquid nitrogen vapor phase. Purity and quantity of every magnetically sorted T cell population were checked by analytical flow cytometry. Genomic DNA was isolated from every sorted fraction and measured by UV absorbance on a Nanodrop 2000c. Note on this clone: What antigen it recognizes has not been identified. No base quality values were provided; no much bigger clone lies one nucleotide off.

Including cysteine and phenylalanine, the CDR3 has 15 amino acids. The only DNA kept is the CDR3, 45 bases in frame from the first base. Trimming costs V 2 bases and J 8 bases, and their ends lie 19 bases apart. The chain joins TRBV5-3 to TRBJ1-2, with the D gene not confidently named. TRBV5-3 is designated an ORF whose function remains uncertain. This TCR derives from a woman in her twenties or thirties in good health. Sequenced input: memory CD4+ T cells sorted from blood. The cell subset or site tag for this specimen amounts to: CD45RA-negative fraction. DNA sequence: TGTGCCAGAAGCTTTTACGAACAGCCACGTCTGGGCTACACCTTC. Translated, it gives CARSFYEQPRLGYTF.